This TCR beta chain was found in a study of breast tumors, draining lymph nodes, adjacent tissues. General study findings and limits: Compared with lymph nodes, tumors were less diverse; compared with nontumor tissue, more. That most tumor T cells come from lymph nodes remained unproven. Luminal-like breast cancer showed significantly greater tumor-nontumor repertoire similarity than basal-like breast cancer did.

Samples came from axillary lymph nodes draining the breast cancer. In TCRdb, the multiplex PCR reads were re-called with MiXCR into one record per CDR3 protein. The sample includes roughly 86,000 distinct CDR3 sequences, roughly 19% seen only once; the top ten take around 2.4%. The V gene lost 2 bases and the J gene lost 8 bases, with 12 bases spanning the gap. Germline V gives CDR1 MNHEY, CDR2 SMNVEV (reference sequence). CDR3 length equals 13 residues. This clonotype came up many times. Its matching antigen is unknown. This TCR came from a female donor with breast cancer. Some clones in this sample may be carry-over from other donors' samples. Sequencing was performed on axillary lymph node tissue. The V gene is TRBV27, the J gene TRBJ1-2, with D possibly being TRBD1 (6 bases). The CDR3 bases are TGTGCCAGCAGTTTACAGGGGAGAGGGGGCTACACCTTC. Its translation: CASSLQGRGGYTF.